A selection of T cell receptor beta chains follows, all from one sample in a study of Graves' ophthalmopathy and Graves' hyperthyroidism. TCRdb ran MiXCR on the multiplex PCR reads and lists one entry per CDR3 protein. Of under 250,000 distinct CDR3 sequences in the sample, around a fifth are singletons; the top ten hold about 40%. Material: peripheral blood. The receptor source for this set is a woman aged 45-65 years with Graves' ophthalmopathy. The CDR3 runs from the conserved cysteine through the conserved F or W. Clone size is not always given. Where it is, it says once, few, many or a class for expanded clones.

CAWSWGQSYGYTF	TRBJ1-2	TRBV30	many
CATKDRGTGELFF	TRBJ2-2	TRBV24-1	-
CASSYSRSSNQPQHF	TRBJ1-5	TRBV6-5	many
CASSVNPNTEAFF	TRBJ1-1	TRBV9	many
CASSLRDWRERSKNIQYF	TRBJ2-4	TRBV11-1	few
CASSSVGSTGELFF	TRBJ2-2	TRBV6-5	many
CASSGQAGGSKKLFF	TRBJ1-4	TRBV5-1	-
CASSLEGAVNSPLHF	TRBJ1-6	TRBV5-5	many
CASSITGETQYF	TRBJ2-5	TRBV6-1	many
CAWSSGGGQPQHF	TRBJ1-5	TRBV30	many
CASGGREYQPQHF	TRBJ1-5	TRBV19	many
CASRREAGSQNSPLHF	TRBJ1-6	TRBV2	many
CASSEVGGLGQPQHF	TRBJ1-5	TRBV12-3/TRBV12-4	many
CASSLGRRLGGYTF	TRBJ1-2	TRBV12-3/TRBV12-4	many
CASSPIAGVRETQYF	TRBJ2-5	TRBV28	many
CASSPTDYYEQYF	TRBJ2-7	TRBV3-1	-
CSVEIGPGRYF	TRBJ2-7	TRBV29-1	many
CASSPSPTTSLNAF	TRBJ1-2	TRBV7-2	many
CASSRIRTEAFF	TRBJ1-1	TRBV28	many
CASSPRTPNTGELFF	TRBJ2-2	TRBV18	many
CASSSPDSFGTQYF	TRBJ2-5	TRBV28	-
CASSPDTWNTEAFF	TRBJ1-1	TRBV2	many
CASSRGPNGYEQYF	TRBJ2-7	TRBV2	many
CAWTLGGGNSPLHF	TRBJ1-6	TRBV30	many
CASSLGASYEQYF	TRBJ2-7	TRBV12-3/TRBV12-4	many
CASSARDRGRVAANTGELFF	TRBJ2-2	TRBV2	few
CASRREGAIDTEAFF	TRBJ1-1	TRBV6-1	-
CASSYSTQETQYF	TRBJ2-5	TRBV6-5	many
CASSVGRGRDTEAFF	TRBJ1-1	TRBV9	-
CASRPGLANNEQFF	TRBJ2-1	TRBV19	few
CASSAPTRDSLMNTEAFF	TRBJ1-1	TRBV5-1	-
CAWSVLQGNYGYTF	TRBJ1-2	TRBV30	-
CASSPEGQGFGQSFF	TRBJ1-1	TRBV11-2	-
CASSIMGTSRNTGELFF	TRBJ2-2	TRBV19	few
CASSPGRTSGSEEQYF	TRBJ2-7	TRBV11-2	-
CASSTPLGAGGNTEAFF	TRBJ1-1	TRBV19	many
CASSTTGVRAEAFF	TRBJ1-1	TRBV19	many
CASSLGQANYGYTF	TRBJ1-2	TRBV12-3/TRBV12-4	many
CASSLGGRISNQPQHF	TRBJ1-5	TRBV12-3/TRBV12-4	many
CSARSRPSSYNSPLHF	TRBJ1-6	TRBV20-1	many
CAIQERGDQPQHF	TRBJ1-5	TRBV10-3	many
CASSVAGQSYEQYF	TRBJ2-7	TRBV27	few
CASSLGAGGPYEQYF	TRBJ2-7	TRBV7-2	-
CASSPQGERRGYTF	TRBJ1-2	TRBV27	many
CASSARDRGISGRASYEQYF	TRBJ2-7	TRBV2	many
CASSGGTGIQPQHF	TRBJ1-5	TRBV19	many
CASSYGRGRTEAFF	TRBJ1-1	TRBV12-3/TRBV12-4	many
CASSPGTYGETQYF	TRBJ2-5	TRBV7-9	many
CASSIKGSYGTNQETQYF	TRBJ2-5	TRBV19	-
CSARDPGGTGSGANVLTF	TRBJ2-6	TRBV20-1	few
CASSYQFTRGNEQYF	TRBJ2-7	TRBV6-2/TRBV6-3	many
CASSFRDREGYTF	TRBJ1-2	TRBV3-1	many
CSVEDGGSYEQYF	TRBJ2-7	TRBV29-1	many
CASSEVEGAPYEQYF	TRBJ2-7	TRBV6-1	many
CASSSGTYGYTF	TRBJ1-2	TRBV11-2	many
CSVAPSTELGEQYF	TRBJ2-7	TRBV29-1	many
CASSDRLGVGQPQHF	TRBJ1-5	TRBV2	-
CSARGDGNSPLHF	TRBJ1-6	TRBV20-1	-
CASSLGTSGIQETQYF	TRBJ2-5	TRBV5-1	few
CASSNHGGSNIQYF	TRBJ2-4	TRBV28	-